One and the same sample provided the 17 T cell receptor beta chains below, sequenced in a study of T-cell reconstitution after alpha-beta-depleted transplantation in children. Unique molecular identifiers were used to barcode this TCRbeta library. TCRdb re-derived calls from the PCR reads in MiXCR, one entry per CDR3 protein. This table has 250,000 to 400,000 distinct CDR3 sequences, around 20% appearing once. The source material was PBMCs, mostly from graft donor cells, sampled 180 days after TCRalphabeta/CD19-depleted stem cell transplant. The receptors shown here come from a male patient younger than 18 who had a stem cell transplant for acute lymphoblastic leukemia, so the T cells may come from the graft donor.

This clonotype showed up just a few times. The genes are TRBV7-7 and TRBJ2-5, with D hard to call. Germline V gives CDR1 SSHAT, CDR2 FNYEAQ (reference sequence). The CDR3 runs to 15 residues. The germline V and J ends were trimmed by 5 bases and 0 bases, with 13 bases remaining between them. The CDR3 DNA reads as TGTGCCAGCAGCCTCTCCCAACAAAACCAAGAGACCCAGTACTTC. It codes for CASSLSQQNQETQYF.

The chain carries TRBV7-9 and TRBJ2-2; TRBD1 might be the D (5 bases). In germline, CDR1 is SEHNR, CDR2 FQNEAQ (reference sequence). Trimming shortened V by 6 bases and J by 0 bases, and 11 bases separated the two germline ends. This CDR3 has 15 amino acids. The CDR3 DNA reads TGTGCCAGCAGGATAGGGGCAGCGAACACCGGGGAGCTGTTTTTT. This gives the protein CASRIGAANTGELFF.

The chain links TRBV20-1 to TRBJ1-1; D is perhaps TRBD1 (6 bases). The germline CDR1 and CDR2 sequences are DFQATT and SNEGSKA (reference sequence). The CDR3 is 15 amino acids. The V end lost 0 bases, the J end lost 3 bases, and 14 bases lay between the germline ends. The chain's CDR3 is CSARDLIRGDTEAFF. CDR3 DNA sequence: TGCAGTGCTAGAGATCTGATAAGGGGGGACACTGAAGCTTTCTTT.

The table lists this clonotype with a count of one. CDR3 sequence (DNA): TGTGCCAGCTCACCCCGACAGACCACAGATACGCAGTATTTT. Amino acid sequence: CASSPRQTTDTQYF. V and J are TRBV18 and TRBJ2-3; a possible D gene is TRBD1 (5 bases). V was trimmed by 3 bases and J by 2 bases, leaving 9 bases between them. This CDR3 region has 14 residues. Germline CDR1 reads KGHSH; CDR2 reads LQKENI.

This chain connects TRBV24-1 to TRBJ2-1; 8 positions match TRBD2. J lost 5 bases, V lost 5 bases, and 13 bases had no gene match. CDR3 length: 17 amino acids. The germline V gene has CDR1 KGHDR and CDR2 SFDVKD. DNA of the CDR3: TGTGCCACCAGTGTTCCCGAGCCGGGACTAGAGGACAATGAGCAGTTCTTC. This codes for CATSVPEPGLEDNEQFF.

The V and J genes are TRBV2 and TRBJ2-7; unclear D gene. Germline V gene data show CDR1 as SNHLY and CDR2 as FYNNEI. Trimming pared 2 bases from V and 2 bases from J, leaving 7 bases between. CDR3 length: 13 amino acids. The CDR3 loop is CASSEPGPYEQYF. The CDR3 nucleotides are TGTGCCAGCAGTGAACCCGGTCCCTACGAGCAGTACTTC.

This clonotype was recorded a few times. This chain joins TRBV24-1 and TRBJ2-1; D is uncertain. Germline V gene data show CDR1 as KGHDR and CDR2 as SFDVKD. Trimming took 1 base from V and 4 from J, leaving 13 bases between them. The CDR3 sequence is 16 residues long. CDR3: CATSDLSPVAYNEQFF. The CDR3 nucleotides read TGTGCCACCAGTGATTTAAGCCCTGTTGCGTACAATGAGCAGTTCTTC.

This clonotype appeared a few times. CDR3 nucleotides: TGTGCCATCAGTGAACCAGGGACAGGTCAAGAGACCCAGTACTTC. Its protein is CAISEPGTGQETQYF. The rearrangement uses TRBV10-3 and TRBJ2-5; 8 bases are a match to TRBD1. Germline values: CDR1 ENHRY, CDR2 SYGVKD. This CDR3 comprises 15 residues. After removal of 3 bases from V and 2 bases from J, the junction contained 5 bases not matched to a gene.

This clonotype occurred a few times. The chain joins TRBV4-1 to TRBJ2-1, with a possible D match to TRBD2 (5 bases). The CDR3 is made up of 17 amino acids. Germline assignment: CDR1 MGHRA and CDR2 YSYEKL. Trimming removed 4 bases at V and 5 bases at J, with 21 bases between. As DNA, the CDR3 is TGCGCCAGCAGCCCTTCATCTCTGCGCCTCGGGAACAATGAGCAGTTCTTC. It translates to CASSPSSLRLGNNEQFF.

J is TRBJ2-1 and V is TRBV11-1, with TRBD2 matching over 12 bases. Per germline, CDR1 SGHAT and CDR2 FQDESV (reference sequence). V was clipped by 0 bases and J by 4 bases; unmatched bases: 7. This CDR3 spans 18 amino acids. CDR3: CASSLATSGRSAYNEQFF. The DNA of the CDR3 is TGTGCCAGCAGCTTAGCAACTAGCGGGAGGTCCGCTTACAATGAGCAGTTCTTC.

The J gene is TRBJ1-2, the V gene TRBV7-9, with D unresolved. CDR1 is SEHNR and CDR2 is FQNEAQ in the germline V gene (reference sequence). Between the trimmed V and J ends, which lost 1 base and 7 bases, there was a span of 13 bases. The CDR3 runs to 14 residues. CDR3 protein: CASSLGVRARGYTF. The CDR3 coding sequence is TGTGCCAGCAGCTTAGGTGTGCGAGCGCGTGGCTACACCTTC.

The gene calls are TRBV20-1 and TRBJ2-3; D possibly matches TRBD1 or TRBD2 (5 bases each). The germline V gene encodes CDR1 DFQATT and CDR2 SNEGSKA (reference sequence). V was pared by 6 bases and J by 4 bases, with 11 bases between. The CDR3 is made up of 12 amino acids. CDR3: CSAVKGPDTQYF. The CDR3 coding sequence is TGCAGTGCAGTCAAGGGACCAGATACGCAGTATTTT.

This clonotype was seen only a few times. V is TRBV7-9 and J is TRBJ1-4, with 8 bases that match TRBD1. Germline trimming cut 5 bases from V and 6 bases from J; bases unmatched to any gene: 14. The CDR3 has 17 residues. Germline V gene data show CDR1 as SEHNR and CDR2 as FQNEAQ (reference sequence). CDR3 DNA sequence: TGTGCCAGCAGCACCCCGCTCGACCGCAGGGGGCATGAAAAACTGTTTTTT. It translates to CASSTPLDRRGHEKLFF.

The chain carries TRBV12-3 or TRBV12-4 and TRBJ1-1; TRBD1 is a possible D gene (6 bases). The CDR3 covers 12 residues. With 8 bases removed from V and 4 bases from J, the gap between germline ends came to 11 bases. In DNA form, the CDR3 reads TGTGCCAGCTGCCGAGGGGGCACTGAAGCTTTCTTT. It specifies CASCRGGTEAFF.

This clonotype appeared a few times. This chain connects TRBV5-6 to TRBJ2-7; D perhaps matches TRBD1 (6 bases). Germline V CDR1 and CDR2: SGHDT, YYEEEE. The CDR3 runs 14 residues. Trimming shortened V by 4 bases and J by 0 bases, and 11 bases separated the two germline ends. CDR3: CASSLPDSSYEQYF. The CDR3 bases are TGTGCCAGCAGCCTACCGGACAGCTCCTACGAGCAGTACTTC.

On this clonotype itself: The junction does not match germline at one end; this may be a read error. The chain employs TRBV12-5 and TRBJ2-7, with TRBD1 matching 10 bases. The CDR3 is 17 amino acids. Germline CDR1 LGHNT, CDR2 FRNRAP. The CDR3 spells CASGLELNTGQGLTKDF. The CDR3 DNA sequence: TGTGCTAGTGGTTTGGAGTTAAACACGGGACAGGGGTTAACTAAAGACTTC.

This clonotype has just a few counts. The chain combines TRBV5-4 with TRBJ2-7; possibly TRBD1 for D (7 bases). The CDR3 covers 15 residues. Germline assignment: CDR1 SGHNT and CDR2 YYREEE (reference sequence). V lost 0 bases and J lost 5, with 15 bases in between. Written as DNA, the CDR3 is TGTGCCAGCAGCTTGGCGGGAGCAGGGGGTGACGAGCAGTACTTC. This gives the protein CASSLAGAGGDEQYF.